The 20 T cell receptor beta chains reported below all come from one sample, sequenced in a study of cytomegalovirus exposure and HLA in healthy donors (dated by TCRdb to the late 2010s). The method behind the library was the immunoSEQ multiplex PCR assay. For the multiplex PCR, a mixture combining 60 forward primers for TCR Vbeta segments and 13 reverse primers for TCR Jbeta segments was used. TCRdb's version of the immuneACCESS table is confined to in-frame rearrangements and falls short of the full clone set. An unresolved V gene accounts for under half of the shortfall where checked; the remainder is of unknown origin. The sample table records some 90,000 clones; roughly 70% of these occur just once. About 2.5% of the sample is taken by the ten largest. Sequencing was performed on PBMCs. These receptors all come from a man in his forties or fifties in good health and CMV-seronegative.

The chain is built from TRBV28 and TRBJ2-1; 8 positions agree with TRBD2. Germline V gene data show CDR1 as MDHEN and CDR2 as SYDVKM. The CDR3 is 16 amino acids. V lost 5 bases, J lost 1 base, and 7 bases stayed unmatched. DNA for the CDR3: TGTGCCAGCAGTGTCCCGGGACTAGGATCCTACAATGAGCAGTTCTTC. This gives the protein CASSVPGLGSYNEQFF.

V usage is TRBV27 and J usage is TRBJ2-3; TRBD2 aligns across 12 bases. The length of the CDR3 is 16 residues. Germline-derived CDR1 and CDR2 are MNHEY and SMNVEV (reference sequence). V gave up 5 bases and J gave up 1 base; unmatched junction bases: 4. CDR3 DNA sequence: TGTGCCAGCAGTCCTAGCGGGAGGGGTCGCACAGATACGCAGTATTTT. It yields the protein CASSPSGRGRTDTQYF.

This CDR3 is CASSGGRRDSASYEQYF. The CDR3, as DNA: TGTGCCAGCTCGGGGGGAAGACGGGACAGTGCTTCCTACGAGCAGTACTTC. The chain recombines TRBV18 with TRBJ2-7; TRBD1 is a possible D gene (7 bases). The germline V gene encodes CDR1 KGHSH and CDR2 LQKENI. The CDR3 has 17 amino acids. V was shortened by 6 bases and J by 1 base, with 22 bases between the two germline ends.

The chain couples TRBV7-2 to TRBJ1-2, with D unresolved. The CDR3 length is 13 residues. The germline CDR1 and CDR2 sequences are SGHTA and FQGNSA. V gave up 0 bases and J gave up 6 bases, with 8 bases separating them. Here the CDR3 DNA reads TGTGCCAGCAGCTTAGCTGTCCAGGATGGCTACACCTTC. Translation: CASSLAVQDGYTF. The entire variable domain, with the rest obtained from reference TRBV7-2 and TRBJ1-2, is as follows: GAGVSQSPSNKVTEKGKDVELRCDPISGHTALYWYRQSLGQGLEFLIYFQGNSAPDKSGLPSDRFSAERTGGSVSTLTIQRTQQEDSAVYLCASSLAVQDGYTFGSGTRLTVV.

The gene calls are TRBV5-4 and TRBJ1-1, with D tentatively TRBD1 (5 bases). V lost 2 bases, J lost 1 base, and 18 bases lay in between. Per germline, CDR1 SGHNT and CDR2 YYREEE (reference sequence). CDR3 length equals 17 residues. As DNA, the CDR3 is TGTGCCAGCAGCTTACGCAGGGAAAGGCCAAGGAACACTGAAGCTTTCTTT. It encodes CASSLRRERPRNTEAFF.

This chain connects TRBV6-1 to TRBJ2-7; a possible D gene is TRBD1 (5 bases). CDR3 length equals 14 residues. The V gene lost 7 bases and the J gene lost 4 bases, with 17 bases spanning the gap. Germline CDR1 and CDR2: MNHNS and SASEGT. This chain's CDR3 is CASTPILTAYEQYF. CDR3 DNA: TGTGCCAGCACTCCGATCCTGACAGCTTACGAGCAGTACTTC.

This chain joins TRBV27 and TRBJ2-1; 10 bases fit TRBD2. This CDR3 comprises 18 residues. The V segment lost 0 bases and the J segment 7 bases; nucleotides outside the gene matches: 12. Germline CDR1 is MNHEY and CDR2 is SMNVEV (reference sequence). The CDR3 nucleotides read TGTGCCAGCAGTTTATCGGTAGCGGGAGGAAGAGGGCCTAATGAGCAGTTCTTC. The encoded protein is CASSLSVAGGRGPNEQFF.

The chain has TRBV29-1 and TRBJ1-2; 7 bases match TRBD1. This CDR3 contains 15 residues. Germline V lookup: CDR1 SQVTM, CDR2 ANQGSEA. The CDR3 reads CTVIEGAGRRFGYTF. Here the CDR3 DNA reads TGCACGGTGATTGAGGGGGCCGGTAGGCGGTTTGGCTACACCTTC.

This clone appeared a few times. This rearrangement joins TRBV27 to TRBJ1-4; no clear D gene. Germline V CDR1 and CDR2: MNHEY, SMNVEV (reference sequence). The CDR3 length is 13 residues. V dropped 6 bases and J dropped 8 bases, with 13 bases sitting between them. The DNA of the CDR3 is TGTGCCAGCAGCCTCGCCGAGTCGGAAAAACTGTTTTTT. As protein: CASSLAESEKLFF. The complete variable domain, with remaining parts taken from reference TRBV27 and TRBJ1-4, reads EAQVTQNPRYLITVTGKKLTVTCSQNMNHEYMSWYRQDPGLGLRQIYYSMNVEVTDKGDVPEGYKVSRKEKRNFPLILESPSPNQTSLYFCASSLAESEKLFFGSGTQLSVL.

Concerning this clone itself: The conserved phenylalanine or tryptophan normally closing the CDR3 is absent here, so this likely arose from a read error. This sequence joins TRBV30 and TRBJ1-2; D is unresolved. The germline V gene has CDR1 GTSNPN and CDR2 SVGIG (reference sequence). Trimming left V 5 bases short and J 3 bases short, with 10 bases between. This CDR3 spans 12 amino acids. The CDR3 loop reads CAWGRGYYGYTL. The CDR3, as DNA: TGTGCCTGGGGCCGGGGATACTATGGCTACACCCTC.

The V gene is TRBV19, the J gene TRBJ1-2, with 10 bases matching TRBD1. This CDR3 spans 15 amino acids. V lost 4 bases to trimming and J lost 5 bases; unmatched junction nucleotides: 7. In germline, CDR1 is LNHDA, CDR2 SQIVND (reference sequence). CDR3 region: CASSSPGTGDYGYTF. CDR3 nucleotides: TGTGCCAGTAGTAGTCCAGGGACAGGGGATTATGGCTACACCTTC.

The chain combines TRBV21-1 with TRBJ2-7; TRBD2 reflects the table's D call only, with no check against the DNA. TRBV21-1 is a known pseudogene. This CDR3 has 14 residues. The CDR3 region has the DNA TGTGCCAGCAGCATAACTAGCGGGGACTACGAGCAGTACTTC. Translation gives CASSITSGDYEQYF.

The chain is built from TRBV5-1 and TRBJ2-2; D unclear. The CDR3 is 12 residues long. Per the germline V gene, CDR1 is SGHRS and CDR2 is YFSETQ. V lost 6 bases, J lost 6 bases, and 9 bases lay in between. CDR3 coding DNA: TGCGCCAGCAAGCTCGGTTCCGGGGAGCTGTTTTTT. This gives the protein CASKLGSGELFF.

V and J are TRBV6-5 and TRBJ1-1; 7 positions match TRBD1. CDR1 is MNHEY, CDR2 SVGAGI, per germline. The V and J ends lost 3 bases and 2 bases, in that order; junction bases with no gene match: 3. CDR3 length: 14 amino acids. The DNA of the CDR3 is TGTGCCAGCAGTTATCGACAGGGAAACACTGAAGCTTTCTTT. Its translation: CASSYRQGNTEAFF.

The V and J genes are TRBV6-6 and TRBJ2-3; tentative D call: TRBD1 (6 bases). Germline V gene lookup returns CDR1 MNHNY and CDR2 SVGAGI (reference sequence). The CDR3 is 14 amino acids. V dropped 5 bases and J dropped 1 base, with 10 bases sitting between them. The CDR3 reads CASSPQGRTDTQYF. The CDR3 DNA reads as TGTGCCAGCAGTCCACAGGGCCGCACAGATACGCAGTATTTT.

The rearrangement joins TRBV11-1 to TRBJ2-1; 7 nucleotides line up with TRBD2. The CDR3 spans 15 residues. V shed 8 bases and J 8 bases; nucleotides not matched to a gene: 15. The germline CDR1 and CDR2 sequences are SGHAT and FQDESV (reference sequence). Written as DNA, the CDR3 is TGTGCCAGCGCGGACTCCCGGGGGGTTCCAGATGAGCAGTTCTTC. The encoded protein is CASADSRGVPDEQFF.

This chain connects TRBV5-5 to TRBJ2-7, with D maybe TRBD1 (6 bases). The CDR3 has 12 residues. V gave up 2 bases and J gave up 4 bases, with 7 bases separating them. Germline-derived CDR1 and CDR2 are SGHKS and YYEKEE (reference sequence). CDR3 coding DNA: TGTGCCAGCAGCTTCGGACAGTACGAGCAGTACTTC. It encodes CASSFGQYEQYF.

This rearrangement joins TRBV4-3 to TRBJ2-3; 11 positions agree with TRBD2. CDR3 length: 18 residues. V gave up 0 bases and J gave up 6 bases; unmatched junction bases: 11. CDR1 and CDR2 (germline): LGHNA, YSLEER. DNA for the CDR3: TGCGCCAGCAGCCAAGAATACCTAGCGGGGGGAAGATCTGATACGCAGTATTTT. Protein: CASSQEYLAGGRSDTQYF.

This clone was seen more than once but under ten times. The chain carries TRBV28 and TRBJ1-2, with unresolved D. Trimming left V 5 bases short and J 2 bases short, with 6 bases between. The CDR3 contains 12 residues. From germline, CDR1 is MDHEN and CDR2 SYDVKM. CDR3 bases: TGTGCCAGCAGTATACTAAACTATGGCTACACCTTC. Translated, it gives CASSILNYGYTF.

The CDR3, as DNA: TGCGCCAGCAGCCAGCAAGCGGGGGGGCTGAGAAGTGAGCAGTTCTTC. Translating it yields CASSQQAGGLRSEQFF. The chain employs TRBV4-1 and TRBJ2-1; 10 bases agree with TRBD2. CDR3 size: 16 residues. The junction had 11 bases not matched to a gene; V was cut back by 3 bases and J by 9 bases. The germline gives CDR1 MGHRA, CDR2 YSYEKL.